This TCR beta chain was recovered during a study of cytomegalovirus exposure and HLA in healthy donors. Trimming removed 0 bases from V and 8 bases from J; junction bases left unmatched: 0. From germline, CDR1 is SGHNT and CDR2 YYREEE (reference sequence). The CDR3 covers 12 residues. Primers: 60 Vbeta forward and 13 Jbeta reverse. Profiled with immunoSEQ multiplex PCR; TCRdb holds only in-frame clones, not every one. The table lists approximately 72,000 clones, approximately 82% of them singletons. General study points: Per a later analysis, HLA-associated TCR beta chains showed more clonal expansion than other, equally common TCR beta chains. High sensitivity and specificity were reportedly achieved when the classifier diagnosed cytomegalovirus status.

In the case of this clone: What it recognizes is unknown.

This TCR was recovered from a young man in good health and CMV-seronegative. The chain employs TRBV5-4 and TRBJ1-2; the match to TRBD1 covers 8 bases. Sample: PBMCs. In nucleotides, the CDR3 is TGTGCCAGCAGCTTGGCAGGGGGCGGCTACACCTTC. It specifies CASSLAGGGYTF. Supplemented by reference TRBV5-4 and TRBJ1-2, the full variable domain reads ETGVTQSPTHLIKTRGQQVTLRCSSQSGHNTVSWYQQALGQGPQFIFQYYREEENGRGNFPPRFSGLQFPNYSSELNVNALELDDSALYLCASSLAGGGYTFGSGTRLTVV.